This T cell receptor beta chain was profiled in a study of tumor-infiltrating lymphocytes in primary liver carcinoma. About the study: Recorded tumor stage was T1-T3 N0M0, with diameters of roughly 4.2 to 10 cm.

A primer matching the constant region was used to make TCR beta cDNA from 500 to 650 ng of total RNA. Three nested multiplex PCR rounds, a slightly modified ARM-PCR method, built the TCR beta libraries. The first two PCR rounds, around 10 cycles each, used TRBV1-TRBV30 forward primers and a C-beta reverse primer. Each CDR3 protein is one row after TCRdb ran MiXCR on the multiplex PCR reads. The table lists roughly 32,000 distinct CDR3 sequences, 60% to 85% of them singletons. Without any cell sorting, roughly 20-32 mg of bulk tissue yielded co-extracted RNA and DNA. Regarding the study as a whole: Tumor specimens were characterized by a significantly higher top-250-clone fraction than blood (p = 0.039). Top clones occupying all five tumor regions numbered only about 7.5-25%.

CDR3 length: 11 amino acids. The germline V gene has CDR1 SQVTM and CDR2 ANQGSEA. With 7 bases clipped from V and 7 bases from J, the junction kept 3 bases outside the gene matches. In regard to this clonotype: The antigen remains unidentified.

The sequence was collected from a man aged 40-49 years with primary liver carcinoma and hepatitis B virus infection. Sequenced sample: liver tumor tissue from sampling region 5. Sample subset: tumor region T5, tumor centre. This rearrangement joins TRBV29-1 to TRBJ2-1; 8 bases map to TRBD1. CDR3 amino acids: CSATGGNEQFF. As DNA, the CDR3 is TGCAGCGCTACAGGGGGGAATGAGCAGTTCTTC.